Listed below are T cell receptor beta chains from one sample, sequenced in a study of shared clonotypes between healthy human individuals. TCRdb's table, derived via immunoSEQ multiplex PCR, lists solely in-frame clones and lacks some. The sample lists 1.5 million to 2.5 million clones, approximately 95% occurring once. The sequenced sample consisted of naive CD8+ T cells sorted from blood. The receptors were gathered from a man aged 18 to 30 in good health. CDR3s include the opening cysteine and the closing phenylalanine or tryptophan. D genes are given only for firm matches. Size tells how often a clone was seen (once, few, many) or the class of an expanded clone, and some rows leave it out.

d_gene	v_gene	j_gene	abundance	CDR3aa	CDR3nt
.	TRBV25-1	TRBJ2-3	.	CASSEYGGGPDTQYF	TGTGCCAGCAGTGAATATGGGGGGGGGCCAGATACGCAGTATTTT
.	TRBV2	TRBJ2-1	.	CASSEAGASSYNEQFF	TGTGCCAGCAGTGAAGCTGGGGCTAGCTCCTACAATGAGCAGTTCTTC
.	TRBV4-3	TRBJ2-2	.	CASSQDRLGTGELFF	TGCGCCAGCAGCCAAGATCGGCTGGGAACCGGGGAGCTGTTTTTT
.	TRBV4-1	TRBJ2-3	.	CASSQVGDSTDTQYF	TGCGCCAGCAGCCAAGTAGGGGATAGCACAGATACGCAGTATTTT
.	TRBV4-3	TRBJ2-6	.	CASSQSEGVYGANVLTF	TGCGCCAGCAGCCAATCGGAGGGGGTGTATGGGGCCAACGTCCTGACTTTC
TRBD1	TRBV6-1	TRBJ1-4	.	CASSPGQAEQLFF	TGTGCCAGCAGTCCCGGACAGGCTGAGCAACTGTTTTTT
.	TRBV28	TRBJ1-3	.	CASGRDGFTSGNTIYF	TGTGCCAGCGGGCGGGACGGATTTACCTCTGGAAACACCATATATTTT
.	TRBV10-3	TRBJ2-3	once	CAIRAPTDTQYF	TGTGCCATCAGGGCGCCGACAGATACGCAGTATTTT
.	TRBV6-5	TRBJ2-2	.	CASSYSPGAGTGELFF	TGTGCCAGCAGTTACTCTCCAGGGGCGGGCACCGGGGAGCTGTTTTTT
TRBD2	TRBV27	TRBJ2-7	.	CASSLSGSGYEQYF	TGTGCCAGCAGTCTTAGCGGGAGCGGATACGAGCAGTACTTC
TRBD1	TRBV4-1	TRBJ2-7	once	CASSQDHGQGGYEQYF	TGCGCCAGCAGCCAAGATCACGGACAGGGAGGCTACGAGCAGTACTTC
TRBD1	TRBV6-1	TRBJ2-7	once	CASSDLGTGKEQYF	TGTGCCAGCAGTGATCTCGGGACAGGGAAAGAGCAGTACTTC
TRBD2	TRBV5-1	TRBJ2-7	.	CASSSPIAGDYEQYF	TGCGCCAGCAGCTCCCCTATAGCGGGAGATTACGAGCAGTACTTC
.	TRBV9	TRBJ2-1	.	CASSVSQANEQFF	TGTGCCAGCAGCGTATCACAAGCCAATGAGCAGTTCTTC
.	TRBV27	TRBJ2-6	.	CASSLQTGANVLTF	TGTGCCAGCAGTTTACAGACTGGGGCCAACGTCCTGACTTTC
.	TRBV11-2	TRBJ2-3	.	CASSLVGDTQYF	TGTGCCAGCAGCTTAGTTGGGGATACGCAGTATTTT
.	TRBV6-5	TRBJ1-6	.	CASSYGPRGGSPLHF	TGTGCCAGCAGTTACGGGCCCAGGGGAGGTTCACCCCTCCACTTT
TRBD2	TRBV4-1	TRBJ2-1	.	CASSPILAGAGDEQFF	TGCGCCAGCAGCCCTATACTAGCGGGGGCGGGCGATGAGCAGTTCTTC
TRBD2	TRBV4-2	TRBJ2-3	once	CASSQEGTSDRTDTQYF	TGTGCCAGCAGCCAAGAAGGGACTAGCGATCGCACAGATACGCAGTATTTT
.	TRBV4-3	TRBJ2-2	.	CASSQDIGVQKGGELFF	TGCGCCAGCAGCCAAGATATTGGGGTTCAGAAAGGTGGGGAGCTGTTTTTT
.	TRBV5-1	TRBJ1-1	.	CASSYTGLSTEAFF	TGCGCCAGCAGTTATACAGGGCTGAGTACTGAAGCTTTCTTT
.	TRBV7-8	TRBJ2-1	.	CASRLKPGLTYYNEQFF	TGTGCCAGCAGACTCAAACCGGGCCTCACCTACTACAATGAGCAGTTCTTC
TRBD1	TRBV5-8	TRBJ1-5	.	CASSFGQGYNQPQHF	TGTGCCAGCAGCTTCGGACAGGGTTACAATCAGCCCCAGCATTTT
.	TRBV5-4	TRBJ2-3	.	CASSLGILGTDTQYF	TGTGCCAGCAGCTTAGGGATACTTGGCACAGATACGCAGTATTTT
.	TRBV27	TRBJ2-3	.	CASSFLVSSDTQYF	TGTGCCAGCAGTTTCCTAGTTTCCTCAGATACGCAGTATTTT
.	TRBV6-6	TRBJ2-7	.	CASSYSFRVYEQYF	TGTGCCAGCAGTTACTCCTTCAGAGTCTACGAGCAGTACTTC
.	TRBV7-2	TRBJ1-6	.	CASTLVGGGPYNSPLHF	TGTGCCAGCACCCTAGTTGGAGGGGGACCCTATAATTCACCCCTCCACTTT
TRBD2	TRBV7-2	TRBJ2-7	.	CASSLAGEGGEQYF	TGTGCCAGCAGCTTAGCAGGGGAGGGTGGCGAGCAGTACTTC
TRBD2	TRBV28	TRBJ2-1	.	CASSLSGGADEQFF	TGTGCCAGCAGTTTAAGCGGGGGGGCCGATGAGCAGTTCTTC